Below are 2 T cell receptor beta chains sequenced from a single sample in a study of tumor-infiltrating lymphocytes in primary liver carcinoma. The researchers obtained blood RNA from unsorted whole blood and also extracted germline DNA. The investigators made TCR beta cDNA from about 500 ng total RNA, using a constant-region primer. Modified slightly, ARM-PCR produced TCR beta libraries over three nested multiplex PCR rounds. Researchers ran the first two PCR rounds for ten to eleven cycles each with TRBV1-TRBV30 forward primers and a C-beta reverse primer. TCRdb reprocessed the multiplex PCR reads with MiXCR, giving one entry per CDR3 protein. The sample records 320,000 or so distinct CDR3 sequences, 65% being singletons. The sequencing sample was made of peripheral blood. These receptors all stem from a man aged 35 to 55 with primary liver carcinoma and hepatitis B virus infection.

A note on this clonotype: Mismatch with germline at one junction end may stem from a read error. This sequence joins TRBV6-2 or TRBV6-3 and TRBJ2-1; maybe TRBD2 (5 bases). CDR1 and CDR2 from the germline V gene are MNHEY and SVGEGT. CDR3 length: 15 amino acids. This CDR3 is CASSRGWSSYNKQFF. As DNA, the CDR3 is TGCGCCAGCAGCCGCGGGTGGTCCTCCTACAATAAGCAGTTCTTC.

In the case of this clonotype: Mismatch with germline at one junction end may stem from a read error. CDR3 sequence (DNA): TGTGTCAGCAGTTTGGGACTAGCGGGAGTTAATGAGCAGTTCTTC. Protein: CVSSLGLAGVNEQFF. The chain combines TRBV11-1 with TRBJ2-1; 14 bases match TRBD2. Germline lookup yields CDR1 SGHAT and CDR2 FQDESV (reference sequence). The length of the CDR3 is 15 residues. Variable domain in full (rest from reference TRBV11-1 and TRBJ2-1): EAEVAQSPRYKITEKSQAVAFWCDPISGHATLYWYRQILGQGPELLVQFQDESVVDDSQLPKDRFSAERLKGVDSTLKIQPAELGDSAMYLCVSSLGLAGVNEQFFGPGTRLTVL.